Below, 24 T cell receptor beta chains from the same sample are listed, as sequenced in a study of T cell responses to AZD1222 COVID-19 vaccine. Sequencing used immunoSEQ multiplex PCR; TCRdb keeps in-frame clones, though not all of them. The sample includes about 110,000 clones, 80% to 85% of them seen just once. This specimen was peripheral blood, taken on day 0 of AZD1222 vaccination. The origin of the receptors is an adult in good health.

The chain carries TRBV2 and TRBJ1-2, with 12 bases aligning to TRBD1. This CDR3 spans 16 amino acids. V lost 6 bases and J lost 1; bases outside the gene matches: 6. Germline CDR1 SNHLY, CDR2 FYNNEI. The CDR3 loop is CASRAGTGGYNYGYTF. The CDR3 bases are TGTGCCAGCAGGGCCGGGACAGGGGGCTATAACTATGGCTACACCTTC.

The genes are TRBV2 and TRBJ2-1; tentatively, D is TRBD2 (5 bases). The CDR3 runs to 14 residues. V was pared by 6 bases and J by 13 bases, with 22 bases between. Germline assignment: CDR1 SNHLY and CDR2 FYNNEI. In DNA form, the CDR3 reads TGTGCCAGCAGGAGCCTCGGGATGAGCGGTCCTCAGTTCTTC. It is translated as CASRSLGMSGPQFF.

The V gene is TRBV7-3, the J gene TRBJ1-6, with 7 bases fitting TRBD1. There are 14 residues in the CDR3. The V gene's germline CDR1 is SGHTA and CDR2 FQGTGA. V shed 5 bases, J shed 4 bases, and the junction held 2 bases outside the gene matches. The CDR3 bases are TGTGCCAGCAGCCAGGGGGGTTATAATTCACCCCTCCACTTT. Protein: CASSQGGYNSPLHF.

The chain recombines TRBV5-4 with TRBJ1-4; D unresolved. The CDR3 runs 16 residues. Trimming removed 0 bases from V and 8 bases from J, with 17 bases in between. Germline loops: CDR1 SGHNT, CDR2 YYREEE (reference sequence). CDR3 residues: CASSLDIPSVGEKLFF. DNA of the CDR3: TGTGCCAGCAGCTTGGACATACCCTCTGTGGGGGAAAAACTGTTTTTT.

V is TRBV12-3 or TRBV12-4 and J is TRBJ2-1, with a tentative D call TRBD2 (5 bases). V was cut by 3 bases and J by 5 bases, with 8 bases left in between. The CDR3 is 13 residues long. The CDR3: CASSLSGNNEQFF. The CDR3 bases are TGTGCCAGCAGTTTGTCCGGGAACAATGAGCAGTTCTTC.

This rearrangement joins TRBV7-2 to TRBJ2-1, with D hard to call. With 1 base removed from V and 7 bases from J, the gap between germline ends came to 11 bases. Germline CDR1 and CDR2: SGHTA and FQGNSA. CDR3 length: 14 residues. This chain's CDR3 is CASSLDLSENEQFF. CDR3 sequence (DNA): TGTGCCAGCAGCTTAGATCTTAGTGAAAATGAGCAGTTCTTC.

V is TRBV28 and J is TRBJ1-1; the match to TRBD1 covers 9 bases. Germline V gene sequence: CDR1 MDHEN, CDR2 SYDVKM. The CDR3 totals 14 residues. J gave up 11 bases and V 6 bases, and 13 bases lay outside the gene matches. The CDR3 sequence: CASSPGQGTKGAFF. CDR3 nucleotide sequence: TGTGCCAGCAGCCCCGGACAGGGGACCAAGGGGGCTTTCTTT.

The genes are TRBV11-1 and TRBJ1-2, with unresolved D. Trimming shortened V by 1 base and J by 6 bases, and 6 bases separated the two germline ends. The CDR3 has 12 amino acids. Germline values: CDR1 SGHAT, CDR2 FQDESV (reference sequence). CDR3 protein: CASSLGMDGYTF. The CDR3 DNA reads as TGTGCCAGCAGCTTAGGAATGGATGGCTACACCTTC.

The CDR3 spells CASSLRPGQQAYEQYF. DNA of the CDR3: TGTGCCAGCAGTTTACGGCCGGGACAGCAAGCCTACGAGCAGTACTTC. This chain joins TRBV27 and TRBJ2-7, with 7 bases that match TRBD1. The CDR3 is made up of 16 amino acids. CDR1 and CDR2 from the germline V gene are MNHEY and SMNVEV (reference sequence). J lost 2 bases, V lost 2 bases, and 9 bases had no gene match.

This clone was counted a single time. The gene calls are TRBV11-2 and TRBJ2-2; D is unresolved. From germline, CDR1 is SGHAT and CDR2 FQNNGV. The V end lost 4 bases, the J end lost 7 bases, and 13 bases lay between the germline ends. The CDR3 extends over 14 amino acids. In nucleotides, the CDR3 is TGTGCCAGCAGCTATGGTAATCGGCACGGGGAGCTGTTTTTT. Protein product: CASSYGNRHGELFF.

The rearrangement uses TRBV5-1 and TRBJ2-3; a weak D match, TRBD1 (6 bases). V lost 4 bases and J 0 bases, leaving 15 bases between the germline ends. The CDR3 extends over 16 amino acids. CDR1 and CDR2 from the germline V gene are SGHRS and YFSETQ. The DNA of the CDR3 is TGCGCCAGCAGCCTCGGACAGCTAGCTAGCACAGATACGCAGTATTTT. Encoded protein: CASSLGQLASTDTQYF.

The V call is TRBV7-3, the J call TRBJ2-5; 7 positions agree with TRBD2. V lost 3 bases and J lost 7; bases outside the gene matches: 5. Germline V gene lookup returns CDR1 SGHTA and CDR2 FQGTGA. CDR3 length equals 13 residues. CDR3 coding DNA: TGTGCCAGCAGCTTTGGGAGGGAGGGGACCCAGTACTTC. Amino acid sequence: CASSFGREGTQYF.

The chain uses TRBV2 and TRBJ1-5; TRBD1 is a possible D gene (6 bases). This CDR3 has 15 amino acids. Per germline, CDR1 SNHLY and CDR2 FYNNEI. V was cut by 4 bases and J by 1 base, with 11 bases left in between. The CDR3 sequence is CASSGGLGSNQPQHF. CDR3 nucleotides: TGTGCCAGCAGTGGGGGGCTGGGCAGCAATCAGCCCCAGCATTTT.

The chain has TRBV7-9 and TRBJ1-1; D unresolved. V lost 1 base, J lost 5 bases, and 11 bases lay in between. CDR1 and CDR2 (germline): SEHNR, FQNEAQ (reference sequence). The CDR3 runs 14 residues. This CDR3 is CASSLESDQTEAFF. CDR3 DNA: TGTGCCAGCAGCTTAGAATCTGATCAAACTGAAGCTTTCTTT.

The chain employs TRBV18 and TRBJ1-6; 11 nucleotides align to TRBD1. This CDR3 comprises 15 residues. Germline CDR1 is KGHSH and CDR2 is LQKENI. With V trimmed by 3 bases and J by 6 bases, 1 base remained unmatched. The CDR3 bases are TGTGCCAGCTCACCGGGACAGGGGGTTAATTCACCCCTCCACTTT. Amino acid sequence: CASSPGQGVNSPLHF.

This chain uses TRBV5-8 with TRBJ2-3; 11 bases line up with TRBD2. The ends lost 0 bases at V and 6 bases at J; junction bases unmatched: 3. CDR3 size: 15 residues. The germline gives CDR1 SGHTS, CDR2 YDEGEE. CDR3 DNA sequence: TGTGCCAGCAGCTTGGGACTAGCGGGGAAGGATACGCAGTATTTT. Translation gives CASSLGLAGKDTQYF.

This rearrangement joins TRBV28 to TRBJ2-2, with 8 bases that match TRBD1. The length of the CDR3 is 14 residues. Per germline, CDR1 MDHEN and CDR2 SYDVKM. The V segment lost 3 bases and the J segment 6 bases; nucleotides outside the gene matches: 3. This chain's CDR3 is CASSFAGGAGELFF. The DNA for the CDR3 is TGTGCCAGCAGTTTCGCAGGGGGCGCCGGGGAGCTGTTTTTT.

This chain joins TRBV7-9 and TRBJ1-2; no firm D call. Germline-derived CDR1 and CDR2 are SEHNR and FQNEAQ (reference sequence). CDR3 length equals 14 residues. The V and J ends lost 6 bases and 0 bases respectively, with 11 bases between them. Written as DNA, the CDR3 is TGTGCCAGCAGTTCCGGGCAGTCTAACTATGGCTACACCTTC. Protein product: CASSSGQSNYGYTF.

The V gene is TRBV29-1, the J gene TRBJ1-3; D is unresolved. The CDR3 sequence is 12 residues long. Trimming removed 4 bases from V and 3 bases from J, with 7 bases in between. Germline assignment: CDR1 SQVTM and CDR2 ANQGSEA. The CDR3 DNA reads as TGCAGCGTTGTCCCAGATGGAAACACCATATATTTT. Translated: CSVVPDGNTIYF.

This clone was detected only a few times. The chain recombines TRBV4-2 with TRBJ1-1; 7 bases fit TRBD1. The J segment lost 4 bases and the V segment lost 4 bases, leaving 6 bases of the junction unmatched. CDR1 is LGHNA and CDR2 is YNFKEQ in the germline V gene. The CDR3 is made up of 14 amino acids. CDR3 bases: TGTGCCAGCAGCCGAACCGACAGGGCCACTGAAGCTTTCTTT. Its protein product is CASSRTDRATEAFF.

The gene calls are TRBV3-1 (or the pseudogene TRBV3-2) and TRBJ2-5; TRBD1 matches 9 bases. CDR3 length: 15 amino acids. Unmatched junction bases numbered 8, after V lost 4 bases and J lost 5 bases. Germline V lookup: CDR1 LGHDT, CDR2 YNNKEL (reference sequence). The CDR3 bases are TGTGCCAGCAGCCCCAATCACAGGGGGCTCGAGACCCAGTACTTC. Protein: CASSPNHRGLETQYF.

The chain recombines TRBV10-3 with TRBJ1-1, with D unresolved. Per germline, CDR1 ENHRY and CDR2 SYGVKD. There are 13 residues in the CDR3. Trimming shortened V by 3 bases and J by 6 bases, and 11 bases separated the two germline ends. CDR3 DNA sequence: TGTGCCATCAGTGACTCTAATAGGGCTGAAGCTTTCTTT. Its translation: CAISDSNRAEAFF.

This chain connects TRBV5-4 to TRBJ2-4; D gene ambiguous. V lost 3 bases to trimming and J lost 7 bases, with 17 bases between them. Germline lookup yields CDR1 SGHNT and CDR2 YYREEE (reference sequence). This CDR3 is built from 15 residues. The CDR3 DNA is TGTGCCAGCAGCTCCCGGCAGGAATTTAGGAACATTCAGTACTTC. Residues: CASSSRQEFRNIQYF.

The chain uses TRBV6-5 and TRBJ2-7, with D maybe TRBD2 (5 bases). Trimming pared 3 bases from V and 1 base from J, leaving 7 bases between. In germline, CDR1 is MNHEY, CDR2 SVGAGI. The CDR3 has 13 amino acids. CDR3 residues: CASSYRESYEQYF. In DNA, the CDR3 is TGTGCCAGCAGTTATCGGGAATCCTACGAGCAGTACTTC.